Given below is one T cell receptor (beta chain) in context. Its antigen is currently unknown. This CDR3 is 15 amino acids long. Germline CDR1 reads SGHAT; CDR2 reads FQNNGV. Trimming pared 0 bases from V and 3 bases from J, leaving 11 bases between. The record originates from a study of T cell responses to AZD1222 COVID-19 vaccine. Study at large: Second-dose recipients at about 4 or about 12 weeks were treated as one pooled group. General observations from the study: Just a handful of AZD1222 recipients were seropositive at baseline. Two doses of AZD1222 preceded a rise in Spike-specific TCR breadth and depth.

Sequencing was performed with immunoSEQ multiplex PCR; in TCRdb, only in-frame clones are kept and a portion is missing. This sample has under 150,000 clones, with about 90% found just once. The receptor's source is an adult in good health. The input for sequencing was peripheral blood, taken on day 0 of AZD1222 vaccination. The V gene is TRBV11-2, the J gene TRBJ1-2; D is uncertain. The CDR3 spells CASSLEARKDYGYTF. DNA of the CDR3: TGTGCCAGCAGCTTAGAGGCCAGGAAAGACTATGGCTACACCTTC.